This T cell receptor (beta chain) was observed in a study of T-cell reconstitution after alpha-beta-depleted transplantation in children (dated by TCRdb to about 2016). For the study in its entirety: Using TCR repertoire profiling, the study followed T-cell immune reconstitution in a quantitative way in children after TCRalphabeta/CD19-depleted allogeneic hematopoietic cell transplantation.

Library preparation employed PCR. The instrument was an Illumina HiSeq 2500. To normalize quantification of the TCRbeta repertoire, the TCR libraries were built with molecular barcoding that relied on unique molecular identifiers. TCRdb trimmed public reads at Q25 via fastp, called clones via MiXCR and kept in-frame beta chains. CDR3 protein duplicates are merged, each entry listing the most common genes and DNA. Counted in this sample were some 590,000 distinct CDR3 sequences; about 10% of them appeared once. The ten biggest clones cover 4% to 5% of the sample. This clonotype was counted many times. No antigen is known for it. No base quality information exists; no much larger clone differs at one position. The TCR comes from a human donor who donated a stem cell graft to a child with acute myeloid leukemia. This material consisted of PBMCs from the stem cell graft donor, taken from the stem cell graft.

The CDR3 reads as follows: CSGGLGGTGELFF. The nucleotide sequence is TGCAGCGGGGGCTTAGGGGGCACCGGGGAGCTGTTTTTT. This sequence uses TRBV29-1 and TRBJ2-2, with TRBD1 as a weak D call on 6 bases. CDR1 is given as SQVTM and CDR2 as ANQGSEA, both from the germline V gene. V was cut back by 7 bases and J by 4 bases, leaving a gap of 13 bases between them. CDR3 length: 13 amino acids, cysteine to phenylalanine. Of the read, only the CDR3 DNA is kept; its 39 bases are in frame from base 1.